A selection of T cell receptor beta chains follows, all from one sample in a study of regulatory T cells in long-lasting Graves disease. TCRdb independently ran MiXCR on the multiplex PCR reads; one entry per CDR3 protein. The sample contains hundreds of thousands of distinct CDR3 sequences, roughly 20% of which appear only once. Sequencing was performed on peripheral blood mononuclear cells (PBMCs), taken when the disease was refractory, from a patient treated with antithyroid drugs. Receptors were obtained from a female donor with Graves disease. Both conserved end residues are part of each CDR3. D genes are given only for firm matches. Rows give clone size only sometimes, using once, few, many, or a class for an expanded clone.

V gene	clone size	J gene	D gene	CDR3 protein	CDR3 DNA
TRBV5-1	NA	TRBJ1-1	NA	CASGVLGNTEAFF	TGCGCCAGCGGCGTCTTGGGGAACACTGAAGCTTTCTTT
TRBV27	few	TRBJ2-1	TRBD1	CASSRGQGAPVNEQFF	TGTGCCAGCAGCCGAGGACAGGGGGCTCCAGTCAATGAGCAGTTCTTC
TRBV20-1	few	TRBJ2-5	TRBD2	CSFNRAGGIETQYF	TGCAGTTTTAACAGAGCGGGAGGTATTGAGACCCAGTACTTC
TRBV6-2/TRBV6-3	many	TRBJ1-1	NA	CASSYEWGSTEAFF	TGTGCCAGCAGTTACGAGTGGGGAAGTACTGAAGCTTTCTTT
TRBV10-3	NA	TRBJ2-7	NA	CAISTDYEQYF	TGTGCCATCTCTACTGACTACGAGCAGTACTTC
TRBV10-3	many	TRBJ1-5	NA	CAISDTGTGGQPQHF	TGTGCCATCAGTGATACCGGGACGGGGGGTCAGCCCCAGCATTTT
TRBV28	many	TRBJ1-5	TRBD1	CASSKTGGRQPQHF	TGTGCCAGCTCCAAGACAGGGGGCCGTCAGCCCCAGCATTTT
TRBV7-9	NA	TRBJ2-5	NA	CANSLSGGRETQYF	TGTGCCAACAGCTTATCTGGGGGTAGAGAGACCCAGTACTTC
TRBV6-1	NA	TRBJ2-1	TRBD2	CASRRPYSGKNSYNEQFF	TGTGCCAGCAGGCGACCGTATAGCGGGAAGAACTCCTACAATGAGCAGTTCTTC
TRBV4-1	NA	TRBJ2-7	TRBD2	CASSPRLAVTYEQYF	TGCGCCAGCAGCCCACGACTAGCGGTAACCTACGAGCAGTACTTC
TRBV6-1	few	TRBJ2-7	TRBD2	CASTRTSGEQYF	TGTGCCAGCACCAGGACTAGTGGCGAGCAGTACTTC
TRBV30	NA	TRBJ2-7	NA	CAWSTWRGTGEQYF	TGTGCCTGGAGCACCTGGCGGGGCACGGGGGAGCAGTACTTC
TRBV11-2	many	TRBJ2-7	TRBD2	CASSLEGRAGYEQYF	TGTGCCAGCAGCTTAGAGGGGAGGGCCGGGTACGAGCAGTACTTC
TRBV5-8	few	TRBJ1-4	TRBD1	CASSPGISVEGAGELFF	TGTGCCAGCAGCCCGGGCATAAGCGTGGAGGGGGCCGGAGAACTGTTTTTT
TRBV3-1	NA	TRBJ2-7	TRBD2	CASSLTPLAGGRYEQYF	TGTGCCAGCAGCCTAACCCCCCTGGCGGGAGGCCGCTACGAGCAGTACTTC
TRBV27	many	TRBJ2-2	NA	CASSLSPGTANTGELFF	TGTGCCAGCAGTTTATCCCCCGGGACCGCGAACACCGGGGAGCTGTTTTTT
TRBV19	NA	TRBJ2-6	NA	CASALQGANVLTF	TGTGCCAGCGCCCTCCAGGGGGCCAACGTCCTGACTTTC
TRBV9	NA	TRBJ2-1	NA	CASSEGLRNEQFF	TGTGCCAGCAGCGAAGGACTCCGAAATGAGCAGTTCTTC
TRBV5-5	few	TRBJ1-2	NA	CASSIGLNYGYTF	TGTGCCAGCAGCATAGGACTCAACTATGGCTACACCTTC
TRBV28	NA	TRBJ2-3	TRBD1	CASSQGQGVTDTQYF	TGTGCCAGCAGTCAAGGACAGGGGGTTACAGATACGCAGTATTTT
TRBV2	many	TRBJ1-6	TRBD1	CASTDRPPWEVSPLHF	TGTGCCAGCACGGACAGGCCCCCTTGGGAGGTTTCACCCCTCCACTTT
TRBV29-1	NA	TRBJ2-1	NA	CSVGRNEQFF	TGCAGCGTTGGAAGGAATGAGCAGTTCTTC
TRBV20-1	NA	TRBJ1-2	NA	CSARDGTSNYGYTF	TGCAGTGCTAGAGATGGGACATCGAACTATGGCTACACCTTC
TRBV28	NA	TRBJ2-1	TRBD1	CASSLTGQGAENEQFF	TGTGCCAGCAGTCTGACCGGACAGGGGGCTGAGAATGAGCAGTTCTTC
TRBV7-9	few	TRBJ1-6	TRBD1	CASSLSGGASLHF	TGTGCCAGCAGCTTGTCAGGGGGCGCATCCCTCCACTTT
TRBV28	many	TRBJ2-7	TRBD2	CASLLGGSSYEQYF	TGTGCCAGCCTCCTCGGGGGGAGCTCCTACGAGCAGTACTTC
TRBV30	many	TRBJ1-2	NA	CAWSAFRTEGKSGYTF	TGTGCCTGGAGTGCATTTCGGACAGAAGGGAAGAGTGGCTACACCTTC
TRBV6-5	many	TRBJ2-7	NA	CASSYSVGNEQYF	TGTGCCAGCAGTTACTCTGTAGGGAACGAGCAGTACTTC
TRBV11-2	few	TRBJ1-4	NA	CASSLDLGGGALSEKLFF	TGTGCCAGCAGCTTAGATCTGGGGGGGGGGGCGCTGAGTGAAAAACTGTTTTTT
TRBV19	few	TRBJ1-2	NA	CASREGHLAGYTF	TGTGCCAGTAGAGAGGGACACCTTGCAGGCTACACCTTC
TRBV2	NA	TRBJ2-1	TRBD1	CASRPQGTSIQSEQFF	TGTGCCAGCAGACCACAGGGGACATCGATACAATCCGAGCAGTTCTTC
TRBV5-1	NA	TRBJ2-5	NA	CASSLAVGGRKETQYF	TGCGCCAGCAGCTTGGCGGTGGGGGGGCGGAAAGAGACCCAGTACTTC
TRBV7-2	NA	TRBJ2-5	TRBD1	CASSLLFGTGETQYF	TGTGCCAGCAGCTTATTATTCGGGACAGGGGAGACCCAGTACTTC
TRBV20-1	few	TRBJ2-7	NA	CSARDVANGSYEQYF	TGCAGTGCTAGAGATGTCGCTAACGGGAGTTACGAGCAGTACTTC
TRBV2	few	TRBJ2-7	TRBD2	CASSEDLAGDYEQYF	TGTGCCAGCAGTGAAGACTTAGCGGGAGACTACGAGCAGTACTTC
TRBV7-2	many	TRBJ1-6	NA	CASSSSTRGSNSPLHF	TGTGCCAGCAGCTCGTCGACGCGCGGATCTAATTCACCCCTCCACTTT
TRBV28	few	TRBJ2-1	TRBD2	CASSSGLAGGGRPYNEQFF	TGTGCCAGCAGTTCGGGACTAGCGGGAGGGGGGAGGCCCTACAATGAGCAGTTCTTC
TRBV20-1	NA	TRBJ2-2	TRBD1	CSAFRTGPTGELFF	TGCAGTGCCTTCAGGACAGGGCCCACTGGGGAGCTGTTTTTT